Given below is one T cell receptor (beta chain) in context. Its matching antigen is unknown. The data originate from a study of T cell repertoires in cytomegalovirus infection. At the level of the study: As its CMV epitopes, the study selected recently identified HLA-C-restricted and well-studied HLA-B-restricted targets. Public TCR beta signature analysis indicated the presence of both CMV infection and matching HLA type. Points from the study as a whole: Within the response measured ex vivo, HLA-C-restricted CMV-specific TCR beta clonotypes were dominant. There were carriers of CMV plus the relevant HLA, and cumulative public TCR beta family frequency identified them.

The CDR3 has 14 residues. From germline, CDR1 is MNHEY and CDR2 SVGAGI. V was pared by 6 bases and J by 5 bases, with 9 bases of the junction left unmatched. TCRdb processed the reads anew with MiXCR; each CDR3 protein has one entry. The sample lists 450,000 to 550,000 distinct CDR3 sequences, approximately 40% occurring once. This sequence was found in a human donor in good health (CMV status not recorded). Some clones in this sample may be carry-over from other donors' samples. This chain uses TRBV6-5 with TRBJ2-5, with 7 bases aligning to TRBD1. Sample: cultured PBMCs, taken from culture after CMV antigen stimulation. The CDR3 region has the DNA TGTGCCAGCAGGGATGACAGGGTCGGCGAGACCCAGTACTTC. It translates to CASRDDRVGETQYF.